This note documents a single TCR beta chain sequence. Its antigen remains unidentified. Upon completion of approximately ten days in culture, CD4+ T cells were isolated. These data come from a study of vaccination effects on CD4 cells after COVID-19. Profiled with immunoSEQ multiplex PCR; TCRdb holds only in-frame clones, not every one. In the table there are about 39,000 clones, about 81% of which are singletons. V shed 4 bases, J shed 7 bases, and the junction held 11 bases outside the gene matches. The V gene's germline CDR1 is SGHRS and CDR2 YFSETQ. The CDR3 has 15 amino acids. The starting material was CD4+ T cells from PBMCs cultured without peptide, obtained before COVID-19 vaccination. This TCR derives from a human donor who received a COVID-19 vaccine. The chain employs TRBV5-1 and TRBJ1-2; TRBD1 aligns across 9 bases. This chain's CDR3 is CASSPTDRGPLGYTF. Here the CDR3 DNA reads TGCGCCAGCAGCCCGACGGACAGGGGTCCCCTTGGCTACACCTTC.